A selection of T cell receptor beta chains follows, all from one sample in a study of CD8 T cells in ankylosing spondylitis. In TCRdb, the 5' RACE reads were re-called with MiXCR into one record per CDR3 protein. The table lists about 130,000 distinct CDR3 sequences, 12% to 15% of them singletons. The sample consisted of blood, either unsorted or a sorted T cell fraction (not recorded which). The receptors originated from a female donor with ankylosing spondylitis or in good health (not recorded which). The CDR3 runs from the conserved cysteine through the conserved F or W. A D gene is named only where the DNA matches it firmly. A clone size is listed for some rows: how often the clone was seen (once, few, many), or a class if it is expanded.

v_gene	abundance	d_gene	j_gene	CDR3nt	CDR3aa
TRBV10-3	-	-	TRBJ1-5	TGTGCCATCAGTACGAACTTGGGGGGAGAGGCCCAGCATTTT	CAISTNLGGEAQHF
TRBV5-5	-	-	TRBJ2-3	TGTGCCAGCAGCCCAGGGGGAGGTGGAGATACGCAGTATTTT	CASSPGGGGDTQYF
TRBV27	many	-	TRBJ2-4	TGTGCCAGCAGCCCTCGGGCGGGAAACATTCAGTACTTC	CASSPRAGNIQYF
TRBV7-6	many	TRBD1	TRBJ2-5	TGTGCCAGCAGCTTGGACCTGGGACAGGGAGAGACCCAGTACTTC	CASSLDLGQGETQYF
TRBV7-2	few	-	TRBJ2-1	TGTGCCAGCAGCTTAGGCGTGACTAGTTATGAGCAGTTCTTC	CASSLGVTSYEQFF
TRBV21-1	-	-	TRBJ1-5	TGTGCCAGCGATCACCCGCGGGACAGGGGATTTTATAGCAATCAGCCCCAGCATTTT	CASDHPRDRGFYSNQPQHF
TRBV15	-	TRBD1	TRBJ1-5	TGTGCCACCGCAGGGGGCCGGGGCAATCAGCCCCAGCATTTT	CATAGGRGNQPQHF
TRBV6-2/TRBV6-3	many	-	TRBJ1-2	TGTGCCAGCAGAATGCAGGGATATGGCTACACCTTC	CASRMQGYGYTF
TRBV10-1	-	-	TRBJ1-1	TGCGCCAGCAGTCGTGGTATCGGCCGCCCGGCTTTCTTT	CASSRGIGRPAFF
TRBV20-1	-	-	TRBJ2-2	TGCAGTGCAAGTCAGGCAGGGCTCGACACCGGGGAGCTGTTTTTT	CSASQAGLDTGELFF
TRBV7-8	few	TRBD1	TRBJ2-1	TGTGCCAGCAGCCCTAGATCCGGGACAGGCTTCAATGAGCAGTTCTTC	CASSPRSGTGFNEQFF
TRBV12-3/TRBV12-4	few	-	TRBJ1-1	TGTGCCAGCAGCTTTCGGACCGCTAACACTGAAGCTTTCTTT	CASSFRTANTEAFF
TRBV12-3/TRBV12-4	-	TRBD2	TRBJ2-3	TGTGCCAGCAGTTCGGGGGGGGTGCAAGATACGCAGTATTTT	CASSSGGVQDTQYF
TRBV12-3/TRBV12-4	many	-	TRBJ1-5	TGTGCCAGCACCGTGGACCTTGCCACTCCCCAGCATTTT	CASTVDLATPQHF
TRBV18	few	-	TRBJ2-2	TGTGCCAGCTCAGGGGGGCCGAACACCGGGGAGCTGTTTTTT	CASSGGPNTGELFF
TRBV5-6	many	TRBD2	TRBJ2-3	TGTGCCAGCAGTTCTTGGGGACTAGCAGCAGATACGCAGTATTTT	CASSSWGLAADTQYF
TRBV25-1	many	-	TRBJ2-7	TGTGCCAGCAGTGAAGTACAGCGATCCGAGCAGTACTTC	CASSEVQRSEQYF
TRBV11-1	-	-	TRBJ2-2	TGTGCCAGCAGCTCCAGGGGAACCAGGCGGATTTCGACCGGGGAGCTGTTTTTT	CASSSRGTRRISTGELFF
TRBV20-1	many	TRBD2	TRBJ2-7	TGCAGTGCTAGAGAAATGGCTAGCGGATCCTACGAGCAGTACTTC	CSAREMASGSYEQYF
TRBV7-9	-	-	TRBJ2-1	TGTGCCAGCAGCTTAGTTTTGGAGCAGTTCTTC	CASSLVLEQFF
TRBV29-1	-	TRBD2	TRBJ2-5	TGCAGCGTTGTGTCAGGGAGGGGCCAAGAGACCCAGTACTTC	CSVVSGRGQETQYF
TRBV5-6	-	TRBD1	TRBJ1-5	TGTGCCAGCAGCACTAGACAGGGCTACAATCGGCCCCAGCATTTT	CASSTRQGYNRPQHF
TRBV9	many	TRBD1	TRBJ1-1	TGTGCCAGCAGCACCGTGGACAGGGGGGACACTGAAGCTTTCTTT	CASSTVDRGDTEAFF
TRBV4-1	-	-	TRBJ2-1	TGCGCCAGCAGCCAACGGGACGCCAATGAGCAGTTCTTC	CASSQRDANEQFF
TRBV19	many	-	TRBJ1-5	TGTGCCAGTAGCCCGACATATGATAGCAATCAGCCCCAGCATTTT	CASSPTYDSNQPQHF
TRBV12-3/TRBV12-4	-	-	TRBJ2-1	TGTGCCAGCACCCCAGGGGTAGGGCCGGCTGAGCAGTTCTTC	CASTPGVGPAEQFF
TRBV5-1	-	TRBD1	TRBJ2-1	TGCGCCAGCAGCACGACAGGGGGGGTGATGGGTGAGCAGTTCTTC	CASSTTGGVMGEQFF
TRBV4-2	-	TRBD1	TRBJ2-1	TGTGCCAGCAGCCAAGACGGCGGGACAGGGGGCAATGAGCAGTTCTTC	CASSQDGGTGGNEQFF
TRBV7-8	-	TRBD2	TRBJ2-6	TGTGCCAGCAGCTTTCTAGCGGGACACTCTGGGGCCAACGTCCTGACTTTC	CASSFLAGHSGANVLTF
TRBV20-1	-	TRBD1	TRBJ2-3	TGCAGTGCCCTAATACATAAACCGGGACAGGTTAGCACAGATACGCAGTATTTT	CSALIHKPGQVSTDTQYF
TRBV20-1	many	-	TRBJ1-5	TGCAGTGCTTATATCCCCGGACAGCCCCAGCATTTT	CSAYIPGQPQHF
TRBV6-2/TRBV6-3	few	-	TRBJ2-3	TGTGCCAGCAGACTGACAGTGCTCACAGATACGCAGTATTTT	CASRLTVLTDTQYF
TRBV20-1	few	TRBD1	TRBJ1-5	TGCAGTGCTAGAGCACCCGGGACAGGGAAGTGGAATCAGCCCCAGCATTTT	CSARAPGTGKWNQPQHF
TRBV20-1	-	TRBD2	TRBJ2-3	TGCAGTGCCGGTAGCGGGGGCACAGATACGCAGTATTTT	CSAGSGGTDTQYF
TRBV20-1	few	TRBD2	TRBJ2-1	TGCAGTGCTAGAGGCCTGTCTAGCGGGGGCCAATCAAAAAGCTCCTACAATGAGCAGTTCTTC	CSARGLSSGGQSKSSYNEQFF
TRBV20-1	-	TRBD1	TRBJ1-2	TGCAGTGCTAGAGGACAGGGGGCCCCTGGCTACACCTTC	CSARGQGAPGYTF
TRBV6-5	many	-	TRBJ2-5	TGTGCCAGCAGTTACTCATCCGGGCAAATCCAAGAGACCCAGTACTTC	CASSYSSGQIQETQYF
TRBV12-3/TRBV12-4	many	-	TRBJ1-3	TGTGCCAGCAGTTATGTCAGAAGCTCTGGAAACACCATATATTTT	CASSYVRSSGNTIYF
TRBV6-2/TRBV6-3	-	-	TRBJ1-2	TGTGCCAGCAGTTACTCGAAGGAGGGAAACTATGGCTACACCTTC	CASSYSKEGNYGYTF
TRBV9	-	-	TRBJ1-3	TGTGCCAGCAGCGCAGGGTCTGGAAACACCATATATTTT	CASSAGSGNTIYF
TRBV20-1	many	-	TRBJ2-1	TGCAGTGCTGGCAGGGATTCCTACAATGAGCAGTTCTTC	CSAGRDSYNEQFF
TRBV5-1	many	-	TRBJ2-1	TGCGCCAGCAGCTTGGAGGACCCGATCTATGAGCAGTTCTTC	CASSLEDPIYEQFF